One and the same sample provided the 4 T cell receptor gamma chains below, sequenced in a study of gamma-delta T cells after stem cell transplantation. TCRdb reapplied CATT to the RT-PCR reads. The sample contains approximately 2,800 gamma-chain clones, around 20% of which appear only once. The specimen was gamma-delta T cells. These receptors all come from a human donor. It is not recorded whose cells these are; they may come from a transplant donor.

This clone occurred once. The chain is built from TRGV9 and TRGJP1. This CDR3 is 15 amino acids long. Germline V gives CDR1 GITISATS, CDR2 ISYDGTV (reference sequence). J lost 0 bases, V lost 2 bases, and 3 bases had no gene match. For the CDR3, the DNA is TGTGCCTTGTGGGAGGAGAATACCACTGGTTGGTTCAAGATATTT. It yields the protein CALWEENTTGWFKIF.

The chain joins TRGV2 to TRGJ1 or TRGJ2. The CDR3 has 14 amino acids. The germline V gene has CDR1 EGSNGY and CDR2 YDSYNSKV. Losses at the gene ends were 0 bases for V and 4 bases for J; bases not matched to a gene: 6. The CDR3 region is CATWDGPQYYKKLF. For the CDR3, the DNA is TGTGCCACCTGGGACGGGCCGCAGTATTATAAGAAACTCTTT.

The chain links TRGV2 to TRGJP1. The CDR3 is 16 amino acids. The V gene end was trimmed by 0 bases and the J gene end by 2 bases; junction bases not matched to a gene: 6. Germline values: CDR1 EGSNGY, CDR2 YDSYNSKV. CDR3 bases: TGTGCCACCTGGGACGGGCTAGGGACCACTGGTTGGTTCAAGATATTT. It translates to CATWDGLGTTGWFKIF.

In this sample, this clone turned up a few times. V and J are TRGV3 and TRGJP2. V trimming: 4 bases; J trimming: 6 bases; junction bases outside the gene matches: 5. Germline V gives CDR1 VTNTFY, CDR2 YDVSTARD (reference sequence). The CDR3 contains 13 residues. In DNA, the CDR3 is TGTGCCACCTGGGAAGTAGGTGATTGGATCAAGACGTTT. Protein: CATWEVGDWIKTF.